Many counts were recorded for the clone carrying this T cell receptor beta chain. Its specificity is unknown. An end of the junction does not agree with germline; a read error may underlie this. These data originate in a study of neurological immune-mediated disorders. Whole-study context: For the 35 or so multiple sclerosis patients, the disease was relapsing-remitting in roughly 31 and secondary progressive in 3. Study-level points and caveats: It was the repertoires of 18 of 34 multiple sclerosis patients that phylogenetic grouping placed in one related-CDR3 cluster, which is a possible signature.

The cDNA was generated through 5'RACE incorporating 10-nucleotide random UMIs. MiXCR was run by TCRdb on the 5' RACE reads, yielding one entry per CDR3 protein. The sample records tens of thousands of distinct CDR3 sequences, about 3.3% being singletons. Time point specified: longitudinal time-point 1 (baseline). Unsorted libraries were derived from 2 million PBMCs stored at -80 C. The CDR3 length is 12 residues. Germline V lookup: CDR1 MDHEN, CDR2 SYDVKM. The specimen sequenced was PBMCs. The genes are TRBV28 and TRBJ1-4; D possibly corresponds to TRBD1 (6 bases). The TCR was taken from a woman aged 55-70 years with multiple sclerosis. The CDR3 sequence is CASSNPGTRPLF. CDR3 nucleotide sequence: TGTGCCAGCAGCAACCCCGGGACAAGGCCGCTTTTT. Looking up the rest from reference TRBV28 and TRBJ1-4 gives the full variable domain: DVKVTQSSRYLVKRTGEKVFLECVQDMDHENMFWYRQDPGLGLRLIYFSYDVKMKEKGDIPEGYSVSREKKERFSLILESASTNQTSMYLCASSNPGTRPLFGSGTQLSVL.